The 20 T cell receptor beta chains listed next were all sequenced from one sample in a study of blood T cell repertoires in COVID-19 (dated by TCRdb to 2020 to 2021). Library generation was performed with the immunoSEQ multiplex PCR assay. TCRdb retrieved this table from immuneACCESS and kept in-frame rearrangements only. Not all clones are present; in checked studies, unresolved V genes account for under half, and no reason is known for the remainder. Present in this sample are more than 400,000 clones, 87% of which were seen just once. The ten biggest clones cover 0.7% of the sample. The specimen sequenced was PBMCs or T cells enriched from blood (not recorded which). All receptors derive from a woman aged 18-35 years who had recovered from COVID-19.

The CDR3 region has the DNA TGTGCCAGCACCTTATATCGGGGTCAGCCCCAGCATTTT. This gives the protein CASTLYRGQPQHF. The chain recombines TRBV6-5 with TRBJ1-5; D is undetermined. There are 13 residues in the CDR3. Germline CDR1 reads MNHEY; CDR2 reads SVGAGI. V was pared by 7 bases and J by 6 bases, with 13 bases between.

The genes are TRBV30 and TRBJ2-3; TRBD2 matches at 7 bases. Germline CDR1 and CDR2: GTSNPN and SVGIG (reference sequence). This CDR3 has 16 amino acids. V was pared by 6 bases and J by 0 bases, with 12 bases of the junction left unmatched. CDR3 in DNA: TGTGCCTGTGGCGGGGGAGCCGACCCAAGCACAGATACGCAGTATTTT. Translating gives CACGGGADPSTDTQYF.

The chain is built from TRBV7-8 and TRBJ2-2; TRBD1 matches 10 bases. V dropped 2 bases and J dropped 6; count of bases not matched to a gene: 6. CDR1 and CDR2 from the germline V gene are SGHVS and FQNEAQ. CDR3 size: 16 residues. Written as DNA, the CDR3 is TGTGCCAGCAGCTTACGGGACAGGGGCAAGCCCGGGGAGCTGTTTTTT. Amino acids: CASSLRDRGKPGELFF.

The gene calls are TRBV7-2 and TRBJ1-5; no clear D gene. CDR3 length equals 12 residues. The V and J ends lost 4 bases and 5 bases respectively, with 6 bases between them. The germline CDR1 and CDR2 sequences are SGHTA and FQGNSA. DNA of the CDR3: TGTGCCAGCAGCTCCTTCGATCAGCCCCAGCATTTT. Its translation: CASSSFDQPQHF.

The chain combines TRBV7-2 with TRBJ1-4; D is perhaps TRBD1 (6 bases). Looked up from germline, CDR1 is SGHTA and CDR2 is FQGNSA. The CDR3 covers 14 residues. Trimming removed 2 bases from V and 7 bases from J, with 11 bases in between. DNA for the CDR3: TGTGCCAGCAGCTTATCAGGGGAGGGTGAAAAACTGTTTTTT. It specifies CASSLSGEGEKLFF.

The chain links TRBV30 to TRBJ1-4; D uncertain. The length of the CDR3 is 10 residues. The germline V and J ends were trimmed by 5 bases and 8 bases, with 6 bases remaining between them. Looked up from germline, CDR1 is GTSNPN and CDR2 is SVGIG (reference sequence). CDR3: CAWEREKLFF. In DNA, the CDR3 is TGTGCCTGGGAGAGAGAAAAACTGTTTTTT.

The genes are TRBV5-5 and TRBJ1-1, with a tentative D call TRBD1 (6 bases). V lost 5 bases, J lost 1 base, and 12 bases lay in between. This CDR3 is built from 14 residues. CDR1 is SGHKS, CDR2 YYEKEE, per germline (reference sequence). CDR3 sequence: CASSWGHSNTEAFF. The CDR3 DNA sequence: TGTGCCAGCAGTTGGGGACATTCGAACACTGAAGCTTTCTTT.

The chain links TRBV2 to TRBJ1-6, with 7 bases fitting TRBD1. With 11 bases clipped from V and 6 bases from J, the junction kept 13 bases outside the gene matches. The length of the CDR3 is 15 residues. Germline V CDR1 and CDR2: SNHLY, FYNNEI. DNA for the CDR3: TGTGCCGGGTCCCCTGACAGGGTGCTTAATTCACCCCTCCACTTT. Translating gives CAGSPDRVLNSPLHF.

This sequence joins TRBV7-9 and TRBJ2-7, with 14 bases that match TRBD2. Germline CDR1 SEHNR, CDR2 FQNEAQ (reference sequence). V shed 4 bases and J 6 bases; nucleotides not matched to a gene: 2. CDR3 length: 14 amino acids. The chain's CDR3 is CASSSGTSGGEQYF. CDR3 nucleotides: TGTGCCAGCAGCTCCGGGACTAGCGGGGGCGAGCAGTACTTC.

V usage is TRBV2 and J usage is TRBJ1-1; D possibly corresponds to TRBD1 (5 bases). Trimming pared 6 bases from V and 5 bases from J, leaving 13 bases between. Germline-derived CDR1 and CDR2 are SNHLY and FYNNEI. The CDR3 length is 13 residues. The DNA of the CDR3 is TGTGCCAGCAGCAGGGTGCTAGGTACTGAAGCTTTCTTT. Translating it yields CASSRVLGTEAFF.

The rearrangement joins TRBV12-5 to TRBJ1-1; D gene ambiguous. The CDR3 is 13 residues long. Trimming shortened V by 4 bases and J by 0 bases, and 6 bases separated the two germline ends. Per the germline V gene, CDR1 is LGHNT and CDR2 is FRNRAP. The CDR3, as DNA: TGTGCTAGTGGTTCCCTCGTGAACACTGAAGCTTTCTTT. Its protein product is CASGSLVNTEAFF.

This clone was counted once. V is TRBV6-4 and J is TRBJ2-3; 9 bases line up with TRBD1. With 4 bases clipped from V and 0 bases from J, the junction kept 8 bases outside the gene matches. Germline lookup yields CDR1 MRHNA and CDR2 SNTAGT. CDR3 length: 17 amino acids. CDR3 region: CASSAYDGTGSTDTQYF. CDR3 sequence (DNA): TGTGCCAGCAGTGCCTACGACGGGACAGGGAGCACAGATACGCAGTATTTT.

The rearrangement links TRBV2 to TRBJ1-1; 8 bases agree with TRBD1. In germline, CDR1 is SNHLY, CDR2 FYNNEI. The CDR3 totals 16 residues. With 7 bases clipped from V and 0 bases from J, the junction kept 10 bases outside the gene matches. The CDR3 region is CASIPDREEMNTEAFF. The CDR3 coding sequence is TGTGCCAGCATTCCGGACAGGGAAGAGATGAACACTGAAGCTTTCTTT.

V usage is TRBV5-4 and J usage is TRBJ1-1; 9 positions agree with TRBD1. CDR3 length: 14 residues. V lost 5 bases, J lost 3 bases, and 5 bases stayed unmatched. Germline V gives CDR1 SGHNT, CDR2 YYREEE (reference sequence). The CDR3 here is CASSRDRVDTEAFF. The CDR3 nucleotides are TGTGCCAGCAGTAGGGACAGGGTGGACACTGAAGCTTTCTTT.

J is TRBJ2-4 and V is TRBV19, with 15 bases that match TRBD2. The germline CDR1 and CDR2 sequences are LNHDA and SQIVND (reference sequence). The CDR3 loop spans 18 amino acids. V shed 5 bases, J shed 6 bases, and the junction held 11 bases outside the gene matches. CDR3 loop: CASSPSGLAGGRRNIQYF. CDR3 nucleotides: TGTGCCAGTAGTCCCTCGGGACTAGCGGGGGGCAGGAGAAACATTCAGTACTTC.

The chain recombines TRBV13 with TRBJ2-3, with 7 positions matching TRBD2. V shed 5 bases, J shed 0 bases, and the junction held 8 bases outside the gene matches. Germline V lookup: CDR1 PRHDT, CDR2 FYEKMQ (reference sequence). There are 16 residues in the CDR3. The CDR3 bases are TGTGCCAGCAGCGAAGGGGAGGGGTCTAGCACAGATACGCAGTATTTT. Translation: CASSEGEGSSTDTQYF.

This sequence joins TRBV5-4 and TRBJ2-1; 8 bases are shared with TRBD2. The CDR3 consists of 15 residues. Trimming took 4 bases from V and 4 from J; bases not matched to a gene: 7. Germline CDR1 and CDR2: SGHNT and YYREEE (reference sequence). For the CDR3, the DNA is TGTGCCAGCAGCCCACGGACTAGCCTGTACAATGAGCAGTTCTTC. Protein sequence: CASSPRTSLYNEQFF.

The CDR3 DNA follows: TGTGCCAGCAGCCAAGAGGGAGGGGGTTCACCCCTCCACTTT. Protein product: CASSQEGGGSPLHF. The chain links TRBV3-1 (or the pseudogene TRBV3-2) to TRBJ1-6; D possibly corresponds to TRBD1 (6 bases). From germline, CDR1 is LGHDT and CDR2 YNNKEL (reference sequence). The CDR3 is made up of 14 amino acids. Trimming removed 0 bases at V and 9 bases at J, with 9 bases between.

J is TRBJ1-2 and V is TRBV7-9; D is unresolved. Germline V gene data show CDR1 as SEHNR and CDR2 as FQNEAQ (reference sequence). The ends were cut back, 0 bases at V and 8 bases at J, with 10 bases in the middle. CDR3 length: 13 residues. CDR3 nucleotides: TGTGCCAGCAGCTTAGCTGAGGCTGGCGGCTACACCTTC. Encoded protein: CASSLAEAGGYTF.

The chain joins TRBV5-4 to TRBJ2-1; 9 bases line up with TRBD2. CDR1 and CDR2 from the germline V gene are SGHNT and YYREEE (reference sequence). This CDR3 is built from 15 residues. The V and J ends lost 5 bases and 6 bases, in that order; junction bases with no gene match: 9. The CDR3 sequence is CASRLIAGVPNEQFF. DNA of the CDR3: TGTGCCAGCAGGTTAATAGCGGGGGTTCCCAATGAGCAGTTCTTC.